This T cell receptor (beta chain) appears in the sequencing data of a study of CD8 T cells in ankylosing spondylitis. The study's findings and limits: Seemingly distinctive of ankylosing spondylitis blood was a TCR beta motif formed by eight highly homologous variants.

TCRdb re-analysed the 5' RACE reads in MiXCR, keeping a single row per CDR3 protein. The profile covers some 130,000 distinct CDR3 sequences, with around 8.5% appearing a single time and more than 3% taken by the ten largest. The CDR3 covers 14 residues. Germline CDR1 reads SGHKS; CDR2 reads YYEKEE (reference sequence). V trimming: 3 bases; J trimming: 1 base; junction bases outside the gene matches: 2. The table lists this clonotype with many counts. Its antigen is as yet unknown. The sequence derives from a male donor with ankylosing spondylitis or in good health (not recorded which). The sequencing sample was made of blood, either unsorted or a sorted T cell fraction (not recorded which). This sequence joins TRBV5-5 and TRBJ2-3, with 7 positions matching TRBD1. The CDR3 here is CASSYGTGTDTQYF. In DNA form, the CDR3 reads TGTGCCAGCAGCTACGGGACAGGCACAGATACGCAGTATTTT. Full variable domain (remainder filled in from reference TRBV5-5 and TRBJ2-3): DAGVTQSPTHLIKTRGQQVTLRCSPISGHKSVSWYQQVLGQGPQFIFQYYEKEERGRGNFPDRFSARQFPNYSSELNVNALLLGDSALYLCASSYGTGTDTQYFGPGTRLTVL.